The T cell receptor (beta chain) described here comes from a study of cytomegalovirus exposure and HLA in healthy donors. 60 Vbeta and 13 Jbeta primers were used in PCR. Here immunoSEQ multiplex PCR was the method, and the copy in TCRdb shows in-frame clones only, minus some. The repertoire shows about 96,000 clones; the top ten hold just under 3.5%. The material sequenced was PBMCs. This clonotype was obtained from a woman aged 30 to 39 in good health and CMV-seronegative.

Here the CDR3 reads CASSLWAGTGGRGYTF. CDR3 in DNA: TGTGCCAGCAGTTTATGGGCCGGGACAGGGGGTCGGGGCTACACCTTC. This chain joins TRBV28 and TRBJ1-2; 11 bases are shared with TRBD1. V trimming: 0 bases; J trimming: 8 bases; junction bases outside the gene matches: 8. The CDR3 contains 16 residues. Germline assignment: CDR1 MDHEN and CDR2 SYDVKM.